The 25 T cell receptor beta chains reported below all come from one sample, sequenced in a study of early T cells in non-severe SARS-CoV-2 infection. TCRdb analysed the 5' RACE reads with MiXCR anew, one entry per CDR3 protein. Of about 89,000 distinct CDR3 sequences in the sample, around a sixth are singletons; the top ten hold 4.5% to 6.5%. The source was whole blood, collected at baseline. The receptors were gathered from an adult who was a healthcare worker with PCR-confirmed SARS-CoV-2 infection or an uninfected control (not recorded which).

This clonotype has just a few counts. V gene TRBV28 combines with J gene TRBJ1-2, with TRBD1 identical over 7 bases. The V and J ends lost 4 bases and 2 bases, in that order; junction bases with no gene match: 13. The CDR3 sequence is 17 residues long. The germline V gene encodes CDR1 MDHEN and CDR2 SYDVKM. CDR3 nucleotides: TGTGCCAGCAGTTCCTACATTACGACAGGGCCCAACTATGGCTACACCTTC. Its translation: CASSSYITTGPNYGYTF.

This clonotype was recorded many times. V usage is TRBV5-1 and J usage is TRBJ1-2; possibly TRBD1 for D (6 bases). V shed 3 bases and J shed 5 bases, with 20 bases lying between them. Germline V gene sequence: CDR1 SGHRS, CDR2 YFSETQ. The length of the CDR3 is 16 residues. In nucleotides, the CDR3 is TGCGCCAGCAGCTCCGGTGGAGGACAGAAGTATTATGGCTACACCTTC. Amino acids: CASSSGGGQKYYGYTF.

This clonotype was seen only a few times. V usage is TRBV11-2 and J usage is TRBJ2-7; TRBD2 might be the D (6 bases). The CDR3 length is 15 residues. In germline, CDR1 is SGHAT, CDR2 FQNNGV. The V and J ends lost 5 bases and 3 bases respectively, with 17 bases between them. The CDR3 region has the DNA TGTGCCAGCAGCCGCGGCGGGACCACACACTACGAGCAGTACTTC. It translates to CASSRGGTTHYEQYF.

The chain combines TRBV9 with TRBJ2-6; a possible D gene is TRBD2 (6 bases). Germline CDR1 and CDR2: SGDLS and YYNGEE. The V end lost 0 bases, the J end lost 2 bases, and 6 bases lay between the germline ends. The CDR3 runs to 15 residues. For the CDR3, the DNA is TGTGCCAGCAGCGTAGGCGGGGCTGGGGCCAACGTCCTGACTTTC. Amino acid sequence: CASSVGGAGANVLTF. The full variable domain, rest sourced from reference TRBV9 and TRBJ2-6, is DSGVTQTPKHLITATGQRVTLRCSPRSGDLSVYWYQQSLDQGLQFLIQYYNGEERAKGNILERFSAQQFPDLHSELNLSSLELGDSALYFCASSVGGAGANVLTFGAGSRLTVL.

The rearrangement joins TRBV6-2 or TRBV6-3 to TRBJ2-1; 13 nucleotides match TRBD2. J lost 4 bases, V lost 6 bases, and 3 bases had no gene match. The length of the CDR3 is 15 residues. Germline V CDR1 and CDR2: MNHEY, SVGEGT. CDR3 in amino acids: CASRQGLAGYNEQFF. The CDR3, as DNA: TGTGCCAGCAGGCAGGGACTAGCGGGATACAATGAGCAGTTCTTC.

This rearrangement joins TRBV11-2 to TRBJ2-1, with D unresolved. The CDR3 has 15 amino acids. Trimming cost V 5 bases and J 6 bases, with 17 bases left between them. Germline loops: CDR1 SGHAT, CDR2 FQNNGV. CDR3: CASSLLVGSPNEQFF. DNA of the CDR3: TGTGCCAGCAGCCTCTTAGTGGGCAGTCCCAATGAGCAGTTCTTC.

The V gene is TRBV28, the J gene TRBJ2-4; 7 positions agree with TRBD1. The V segment lost 5 bases and the J segment 7 bases; nucleotides outside the gene matches: 5. CDR3 length equals 13 residues. Germline values: CDR1 MDHEN, CDR2 SYDVKM. CDR3 sequence: CASSLPGQNIQYF. The CDR3 coding sequence is TGTGCCAGCAGTCTCCCGGGACAGAACATTCAGTACTTC.

The rearrangement links TRBV28 to TRBJ2-3; D possibly uses TRBD1 or TRBD2 (7 bases each). CDR3 size: 13 residues. Germline lookup yields CDR1 MDHEN and CDR2 SYDVKM. V lost 5 bases and J lost 8, with 14 bases in between. This chain's CDR3 is CASSSPGGGTQYF. As DNA, the CDR3 is TGTGCCAGCAGTAGCCCAGGGGGGGGTACGCAGTATTTT.

This clonotype was observed at least ten times. CDR3 nucleotide sequence: TGTGCCAGCAGCCCAGACAGGGCGGTTGGGAACACCGGGGAGCTGTTTTTT. It encodes CASSPDRAVGNTGELFF. This chain joins TRBV5-4 and TRBJ2-2; 7 bases are shared with TRBD1. In germline, CDR1 is SGHNT, CDR2 YYREEE (reference sequence). This CDR3 has 17 residues. V shed 4 bases, J shed 1 base, and the junction held 10 bases outside the gene matches.

This clonotype was seen a few times. The chain recombines TRBV27 with TRBJ2-2; D uncertain. The CDR3 sequence is 13 residues long. Germline V gene lookup returns CDR1 MNHEY and CDR2 SMNVEV (reference sequence). V lost 5 bases, J lost 5 bases, and 9 bases lay in between. CDR3 sequence (DNA): TGTGCCAGCAGTCCCGGATGGACCGGGGAGCTGTTTTTT. Amino acids: CASSPGWTGELFF.

The chain links TRBV7-2 to TRBJ2-3; TRBD1 matches 7 bases. CDR1 SGHTA and CDR2 FQGNSA come from the germline V gene. CDR3 size: 16 residues. The J segment lost 3 bases and the V segment lost 5 bases, leaving 11 bases of the junction unmatched. The CDR3 is CASSHLPGQPTDTQYF. DNA for the CDR3: TGTGCCAGCAGCCACCTGCCGGGACAGCCTACAGATACGCAGTATTTT.

This clonotype has a handful of counts. The chain links TRBV6-1 to TRBJ2-3, with D unresolved. The V and J ends lost 5 bases and 2 bases respectively, with 11 bases between them. Germline values: CDR1 MNHNS, CDR2 SASEGT. CDR3 size: 14 residues. This CDR3 reads CASSKSADTDTQYF. The CDR3, as DNA: TGTGCCAGCAGTAAGAGCGCGGACACAGATACGCAGTATTTT.

The chain uses TRBV4-1 and TRBJ1-3; no clear D gene. The CDR3 has 14 residues. V was trimmed by 1 base and J by 0 bases, leaving 4 bases between them. Germline CDR1 and CDR2: MGHRA and YSYEKL. In DNA form, the CDR3 reads TGCGCCAGCAGCCAAGTGGGCTCTGGAAACACCATATATTTT. This gives the protein CASSQVGSGNTIYF.

V gene TRBV3-1 combines with J gene TRBJ2-7; D is ambiguous. This CDR3 has 10 amino acids. CDR1 and CDR2 from the germline V gene are LGHDT and YNNKEL (reference sequence). Trimming pared 8 bases from V and 3 bases from J, leaving 5 bases between. The CDR3 is CASGRYEQYF. The CDR3 DNA follows: TGTGCCAGCGGTCGCTACGAGCAGTACTTC.

V gene TRBV28 combines with J gene TRBJ2-1, with 10 bases lining up with TRBD2. V lost 3 bases, J lost 8 bases, and 7 bases stayed unmatched. The germline V gene encodes CDR1 MDHEN and CDR2 SYDVKM. The CDR3 has 15 amino acids. CDR3 residues: CASSFPSGSYHEQFF. The CDR3, as DNA: TGTGCCAGCAGTTTTCCTAGCGGGAGTTACCATGAGCAGTTCTTC. Filled out from reference TRBV28 and TRBJ2-1, the complete variable domain reads DVKVTQSSRYLVKRTGEKVFLECVQDMDHENMFWYRQDPGLGLRLIYFSYDVKMKEKGDIPEGYSVSREKKERFSLILESASTNQTSMYLCASSFPSGSYHEQFFGPGTRLTVL.

This clonotype has just a few counts. In nucleotides, the CDR3 is TGTGCCAGCAGCCAAGTAGTCGGGACAGGACGACAAGAGACCCAGTACTTC. Encoded protein: CASSQVVGTGRQETQYF. The chain employs TRBV3-1 and TRBJ2-5, with 8 bases that match TRBD1. Germline lookup yields CDR1 LGHDT and CDR2 YNNKEL (reference sequence). The ends lost 1 base at V and 2 bases at J; junction bases unmatched: 9. CDR3 length: 17 amino acids.

A single count supports this clonotype. The rearrangement uses TRBV6-2 or TRBV6-3 and TRBJ2-5, with D possibly being TRBD2 (5 bases). Germline V CDR1 and CDR2: MNHEY, SVGEGT. The CDR3 spans 16 residues. The V end was cut by 6 bases, the J end by 1 base, with 18 bases between. CDR3 residues: CASSPSRWSGQETQYF. In DNA form, the CDR3 reads TGTGCCAGCAGCCCCTCCCGGTGGAGCGGCCAAGAGACCCAGTACTTC.

This clonotype has just a few counts. V is TRBV28 and J is TRBJ2-2; TRBD1 agrees at 11 bases. This CDR3 has 15 amino acids. With V trimmed by 7 bases and J by 6 bases, 7 bases remained unmatched. Germline values: CDR1 MDHEN, CDR2 SYDVKM. CDR3 amino acids: CASTSPGQGAGELFF. In DNA, the CDR3 is TGTGCCAGCACCTCCCCGGGACAGGGGGCCGGGGAGCTGTTTTTT.

The rearrangement joins TRBV4-2 to TRBJ2-3; a possible D gene is TRBD2 (6 bases). This CDR3 has 18 residues. Per germline, CDR1 LGHNA and CDR2 YNFKEQ. The germline V and J ends were trimmed by 0 bases and 1 base, with 17 bases remaining between them. The CDR3 spells CASSQDQSLGTRTDTQYF. The CDR3 region has the DNA TGTGCCAGCAGCCAAGATCAATCATTAGGGACTCGCACAGATACGCAGTATTTT.

For this clonotype: The junction departs from germline at one end; a sequencing error may be responsible. The V and J genes are TRBV14 and TRBJ2-3, with D unclear. Germline loops: CDR1 SGHDN, CDR2 FVKESK. The CDR3 extends over 14 amino acids. This chain's CDR3 is CASSQRKVTYTQYF. CDR3 coding DNA: TGTGCCAGCAGCCAAAGAAAGGTCACATATACGCAGTATTTT.

The chain is built from TRBV4-1 and TRBJ2-7, with 7 bases aligning to TRBD1. The CDR3 loop spans 13 amino acids. Germline CDR1 reads MGHRA; CDR2 reads YSYEKL. The V gene end was trimmed by 4 bases and the J gene end by 5 bases; junction bases not matched to a gene: 5. The CDR3 DNA reads TGCGCCAGCAGCCGTGGACAGGTGGACGAGCAGTACTTC. This gives the protein CASSRGQVDEQYF.

This clonotype was counted a few times. The chain combines TRBV10-3 with TRBJ2-3; a possible D gene is TRBD2 (5 bases). Germline V gene lookup returns CDR1 ENHRY and CDR2 SYGVKD. There are 14 residues in the CDR3. With 6 bases removed from V and 2 bases from J, the gap between germline ends came to 12 bases. The CDR3 here is CAISGRDPTDTQYF. The CDR3 DNA reads TGTGCCATCAGCGGCCGGGATCCCACAGATACGCAGTATTTT.

This clonotype was seen more than once but under ten times. The chain joins TRBV9 to TRBJ1-5; D remains ambiguous. The V and J ends lost 2 bases and 0 bases respectively, with 6 bases between them. The CDR3 is made up of 14 amino acids. In germline, CDR1 is SGDLS, CDR2 YYNGEE. The CDR3 nucleotides are TGTGCCAGCAGCGTGGATTATAGCAATCAGCCCCAGCATTTT. Translating it yields CASSVDYSNQPQHF.

V is TRBV27 and J is TRBJ2-3; 10 bases are shared with TRBD2. V was clipped by 5 bases and J by 4 bases; unmatched bases: 9. The germline V gene has CDR1 MNHEY and CDR2 SMNVEV (reference sequence). This CDR3 contains 16 residues. CDR3 amino acids: CASSVIAGGISDTQYF. CDR3 sequence (DNA): TGTGCCAGCAGTGTAATAGCGGGAGGAATATCAGATACGCAGTATTTT.

This clonotype was counted at least ten times. The chain has TRBV7-9 and TRBJ2-1; 11 nucleotides align to TRBD2. Per the germline V gene, CDR1 is SEHNR and CDR2 is FQNEAQ (reference sequence). Unmatched junction bases numbered 3, after V lost 2 bases and J lost 3 bases. This CDR3 spans 16 amino acids. CDR3 DNA sequence: TGTGCCAGCAGCTTACCGGGACTAGCGGTCTACAATGAGCAGTTCTTC. This gives the protein CASSLPGLAVYNEQFF.